This T cell receptor beta chain was identified in a study of blood T cell repertoires in COVID-19. Looking at the study overall: Specimens from acute and convalescent COVID-19 originated in the United States, Italy and Spain. T cells, B-cell-depleted T cells, or PBMCs supplied cDNA or gDNA.

In the original workflow: Estimation of nucleated cell counts was performed using reference gene primer amplification. Clones were read by immunoSEQ multiplex PCR, and TCRdb kept only the in-frame ones, dropping some. V and J calls and clone size are those listed in that table; D and trimming were worked out from the DNA. The sample carries over 60,000 clones, about 75% recorded once. Trimming left V 6 bases short and J 0 bases short, with 9 bases between. CDR3 length: 14 amino acids. Germline CDR1 and CDR2: LNHDA and SQIVND (reference sequence). Sequences were obtained from peripheral blood. This clonotype was sampled from a human donor in a cohort sampled during active COVID-19. V and J are TRBV19 and TRBJ2-1; D may be TRBD1 (6 bases). The CDR3, as DNA: TGTGCCAGTAGGATACAGGGCTCCTACAATGAGCAGTTCTTC. Translated: CASRIQGSYNEQFF. Variable domain in full (rest from reference TRBV19 and TRBJ2-1): DGGITQSPKYLFRKEGQNVTLSCEQNLNHDAMYWYRQDPGQGLRLIYYSQIVNDFQKGDIAEGYSVSREKKESFPLTVTSAQKNPTAFYLCASRIQGSYNEQFFGPGTRLTVL.